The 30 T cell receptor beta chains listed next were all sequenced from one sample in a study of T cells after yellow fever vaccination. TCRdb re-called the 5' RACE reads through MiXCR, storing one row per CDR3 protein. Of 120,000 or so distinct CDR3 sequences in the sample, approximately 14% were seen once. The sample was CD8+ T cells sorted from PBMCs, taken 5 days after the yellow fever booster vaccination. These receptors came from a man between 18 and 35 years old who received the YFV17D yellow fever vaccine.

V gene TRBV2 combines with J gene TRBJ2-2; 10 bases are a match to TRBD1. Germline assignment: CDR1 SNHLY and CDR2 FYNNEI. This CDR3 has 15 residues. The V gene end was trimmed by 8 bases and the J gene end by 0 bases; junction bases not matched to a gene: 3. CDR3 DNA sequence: TGTGCCAGCTTCGGGACAGGGGCGAACACCGGGGAGCTGTTTTTT. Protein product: CASFGTGANTGELFF.

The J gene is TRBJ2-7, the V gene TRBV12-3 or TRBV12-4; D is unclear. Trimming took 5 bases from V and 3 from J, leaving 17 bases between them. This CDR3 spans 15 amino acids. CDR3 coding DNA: TGTGCCAGCAGTCCCTCCCCCGCCGTTAGCTACGAGCAGTACTTC. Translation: CASSPSPAVSYEQYF.

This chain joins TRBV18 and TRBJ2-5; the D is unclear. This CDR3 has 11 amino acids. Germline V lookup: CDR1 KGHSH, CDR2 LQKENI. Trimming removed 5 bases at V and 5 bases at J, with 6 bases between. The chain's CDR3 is CASSERETQYF. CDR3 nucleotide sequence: TGTGCCAGCTCAGAAAGGGAGACCCAGTACTTC.

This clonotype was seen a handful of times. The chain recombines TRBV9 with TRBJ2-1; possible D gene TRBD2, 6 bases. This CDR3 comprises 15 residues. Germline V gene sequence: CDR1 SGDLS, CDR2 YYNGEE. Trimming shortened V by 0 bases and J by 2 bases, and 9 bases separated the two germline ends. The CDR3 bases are TGTGCCAGCAGCGTAGTCGGGAGTACCTACAATGAGCAGTTCTTC. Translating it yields CASSVVGSTYNEQFF.

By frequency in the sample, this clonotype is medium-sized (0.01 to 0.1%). The CDR3, as DNA: TGCGCCAGCAGCCGCGGGCAGCAAGAGACCCAGTACTTC. Encoded protein: CASSRGQQETQYF. The rearrangement joins TRBV4-3 to TRBJ2-5, with D maybe TRBD2 (5 bases). The V and J ends lost 4 bases and 2 bases respectively, with 8 bases between them. This CDR3 is 13 amino acids long. Germline V gene data show CDR1 as LGHNA and CDR2 as YSLEER.

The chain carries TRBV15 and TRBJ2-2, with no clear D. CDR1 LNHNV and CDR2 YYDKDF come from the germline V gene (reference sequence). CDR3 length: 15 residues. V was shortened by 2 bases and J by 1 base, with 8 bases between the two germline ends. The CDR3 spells CATSRRRENTGELFF. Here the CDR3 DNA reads TGTGCCACCAGCAGAAGGCGCGAGAACACCGGGGAGCTGTTTTTT.

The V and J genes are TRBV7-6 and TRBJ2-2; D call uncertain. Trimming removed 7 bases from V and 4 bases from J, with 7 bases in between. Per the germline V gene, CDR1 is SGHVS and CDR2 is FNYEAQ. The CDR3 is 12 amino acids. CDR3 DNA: TGTGCCAGCATATCTGGCACCGGGGAGCTGTTTTTT. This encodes CASISGTGELFF.

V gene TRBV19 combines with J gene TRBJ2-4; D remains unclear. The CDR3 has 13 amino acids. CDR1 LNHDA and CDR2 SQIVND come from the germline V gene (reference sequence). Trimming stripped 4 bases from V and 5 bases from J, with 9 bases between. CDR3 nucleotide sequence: TGTGCCAGTAGTACCCCGGCCGAAAACATTCAGTACTTC. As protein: CASSTPAENIQYF.

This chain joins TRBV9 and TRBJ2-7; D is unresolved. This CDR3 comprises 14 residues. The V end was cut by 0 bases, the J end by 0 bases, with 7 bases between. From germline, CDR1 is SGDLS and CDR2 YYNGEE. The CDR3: CASSVEGSSYEQYF. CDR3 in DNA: TGTGCCAGCAGCGTAGAAGGCAGCTCCTACGAGCAGTACTTC. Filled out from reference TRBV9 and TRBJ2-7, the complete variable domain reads DSGVTQTPKHLITATGQRVTLRCSPRSGDLSVYWYQQSLDQGLQFLIQYYNGEERAKGNILERFSAQQFPDLHSELNLSSLELGDSALYFCASSVEGSSYEQYFGPGTRLTVT.

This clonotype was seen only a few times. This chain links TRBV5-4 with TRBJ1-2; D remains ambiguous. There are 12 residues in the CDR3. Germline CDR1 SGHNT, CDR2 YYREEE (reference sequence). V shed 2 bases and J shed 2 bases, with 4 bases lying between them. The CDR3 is CASSFFNYGYTF. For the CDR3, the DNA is TGTGCCAGCAGCTTTTTCAACTATGGCTACACCTTC.

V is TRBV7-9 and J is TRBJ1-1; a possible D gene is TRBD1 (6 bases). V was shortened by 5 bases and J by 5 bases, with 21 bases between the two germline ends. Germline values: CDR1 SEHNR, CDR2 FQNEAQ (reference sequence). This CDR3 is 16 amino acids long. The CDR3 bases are TGTGCCAGCAGCCCGTCAATACAGGGATTTGGAACTGAAGCTTTCTTT. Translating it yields CASSPSIQGFGTEAFF.

The CDR3 coding sequence is TGCGCCAGCAGCCACACCCCTTCTAGCGGGGGGCAAGAGACCCAGTACTTC. Protein sequence: CASSHTPSSGGQETQYF. This chain joins TRBV5-1 and TRBJ2-5; 11 bases fit TRBD2. The CDR3 extends over 17 amino acids. Germline assignment: CDR1 SGHRS and CDR2 YFSETQ. Trimming removed 4 bases from V and 2 bases from J; junction bases left unmatched: 10.

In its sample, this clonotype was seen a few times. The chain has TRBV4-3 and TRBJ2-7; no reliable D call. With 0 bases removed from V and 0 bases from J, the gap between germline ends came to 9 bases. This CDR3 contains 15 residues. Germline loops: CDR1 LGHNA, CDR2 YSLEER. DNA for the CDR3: TGCGCCAGCAGCCAAGAGGGCGTTAGCTCCTACGAGCAGTACTTC. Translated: CASSQEGVSSYEQYF.

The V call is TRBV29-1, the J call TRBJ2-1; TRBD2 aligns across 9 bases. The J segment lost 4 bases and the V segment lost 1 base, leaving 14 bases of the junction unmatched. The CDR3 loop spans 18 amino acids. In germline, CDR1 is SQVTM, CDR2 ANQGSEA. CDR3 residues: CSVEVGLVAGAFYNEQFF. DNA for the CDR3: TGCAGCGTTGAAGTTGGTTTGGTAGCGGGGGCCTTTTACAATGAGCAGTTCTTC.

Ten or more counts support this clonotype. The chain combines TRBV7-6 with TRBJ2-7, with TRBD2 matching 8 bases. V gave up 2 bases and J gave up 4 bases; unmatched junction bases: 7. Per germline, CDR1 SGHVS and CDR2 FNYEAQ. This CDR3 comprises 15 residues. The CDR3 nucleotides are TGTGCCAGCAGCTTATCCGGCGGGGGGCAGTACGAGCAGTACTTC. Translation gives CASSLSGGGQYEQYF.

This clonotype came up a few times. CDR3 residues: CSARPQGGSYEQYF. The CDR3, as DNA: TGCAGTGCTAGACCTCAGGGTGGCTCCTACGAGCAGTACTTC. This chain uses TRBV20-1 with TRBJ2-7, with TRBD1 as a possible D gene (5 bases). The germline CDR1 and CDR2 sequences are DFQATT and SNEGSKA (reference sequence). Between the trimmed V and J ends, which lost 2 bases and 0 bases, there was a span of 11 bases. This CDR3 contains 14 residues.

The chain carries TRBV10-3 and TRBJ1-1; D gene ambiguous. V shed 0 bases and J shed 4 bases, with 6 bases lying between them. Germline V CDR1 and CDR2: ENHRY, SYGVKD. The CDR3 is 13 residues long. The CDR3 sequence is CAISESLITEAFF. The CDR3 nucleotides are TGTGCCATCAGTGAGTCTTTAATCACTGAAGCTTTCTTT.

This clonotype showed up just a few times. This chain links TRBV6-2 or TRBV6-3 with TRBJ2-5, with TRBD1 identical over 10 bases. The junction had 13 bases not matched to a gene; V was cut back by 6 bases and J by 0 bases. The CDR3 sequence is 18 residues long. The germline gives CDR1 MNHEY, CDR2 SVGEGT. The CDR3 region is CASRKGQGRNLYQETQYF. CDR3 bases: TGTGCCAGCAGAAAGGGACAGGGGCGGAATCTGTACCAAGAGACCCAGTACTTC.

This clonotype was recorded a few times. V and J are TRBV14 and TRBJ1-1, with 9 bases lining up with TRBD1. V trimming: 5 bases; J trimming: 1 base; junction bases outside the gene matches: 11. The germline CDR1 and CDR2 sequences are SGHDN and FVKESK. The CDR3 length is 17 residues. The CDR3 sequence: CASSTPGQGPPNTEAFF. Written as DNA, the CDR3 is TGTGCCAGCAGCACACCGGGACAGGGTCCTCCGAACACTGAAGCTTTCTTT.

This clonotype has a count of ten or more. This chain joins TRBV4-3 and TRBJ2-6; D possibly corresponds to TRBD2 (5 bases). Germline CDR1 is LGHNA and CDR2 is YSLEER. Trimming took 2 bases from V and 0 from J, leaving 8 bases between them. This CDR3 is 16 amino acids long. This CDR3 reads CASSQPEGSGANVLTF. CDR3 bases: TGCGCCAGCAGCCAACCCGAGGGCTCTGGGGCCAACGTCCTGACTTTC.

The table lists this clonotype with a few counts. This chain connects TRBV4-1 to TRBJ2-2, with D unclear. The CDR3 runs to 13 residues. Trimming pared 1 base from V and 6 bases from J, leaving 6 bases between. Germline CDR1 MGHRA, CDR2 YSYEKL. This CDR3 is CASSQAEAGELFF. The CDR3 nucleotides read TGCGCCAGCAGCCAAGCAGAGGCCGGGGAGCTGTTTTTT.

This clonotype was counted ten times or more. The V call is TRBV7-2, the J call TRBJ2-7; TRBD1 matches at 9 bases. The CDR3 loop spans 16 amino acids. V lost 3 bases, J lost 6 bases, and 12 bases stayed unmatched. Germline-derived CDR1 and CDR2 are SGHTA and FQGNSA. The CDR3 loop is CASSLGLGQGMVEQYF. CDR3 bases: TGTGCCAGCAGCTTGGGACTGGGACAGGGCATGGTCGAGCAGTACTTC.

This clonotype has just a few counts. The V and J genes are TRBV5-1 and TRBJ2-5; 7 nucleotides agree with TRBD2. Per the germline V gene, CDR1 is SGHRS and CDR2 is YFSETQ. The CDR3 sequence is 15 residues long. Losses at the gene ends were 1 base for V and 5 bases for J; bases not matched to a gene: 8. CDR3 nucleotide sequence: TGCGCCAGCAGCTTGATCCAGCGGGGAATGGAGACCCAGTACTTC. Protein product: CASSLIQRGMETQYF.

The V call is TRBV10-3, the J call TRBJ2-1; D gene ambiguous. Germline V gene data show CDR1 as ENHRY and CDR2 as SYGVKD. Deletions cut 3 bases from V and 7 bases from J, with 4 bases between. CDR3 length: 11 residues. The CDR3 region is CAISDENEQFF. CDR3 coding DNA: TGTGCCATCAGTGATGAGAATGAGCAGTTCTTC.

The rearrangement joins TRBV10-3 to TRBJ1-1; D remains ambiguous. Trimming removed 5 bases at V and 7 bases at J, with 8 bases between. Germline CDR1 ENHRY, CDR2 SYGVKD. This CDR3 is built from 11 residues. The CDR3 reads CAISNTLEAFF. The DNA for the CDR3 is TGTGCCATCAGTAACACGCTTGAAGCTTTCTTT.

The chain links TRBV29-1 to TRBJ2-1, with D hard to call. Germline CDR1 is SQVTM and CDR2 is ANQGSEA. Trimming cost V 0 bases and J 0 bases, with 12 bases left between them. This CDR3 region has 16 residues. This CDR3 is CSVEDLGSSSYNEQFF. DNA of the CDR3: TGCAGCGTTGAAGATCTGGGTTCGAGCTCCTACAATGAGCAGTTCTTC.

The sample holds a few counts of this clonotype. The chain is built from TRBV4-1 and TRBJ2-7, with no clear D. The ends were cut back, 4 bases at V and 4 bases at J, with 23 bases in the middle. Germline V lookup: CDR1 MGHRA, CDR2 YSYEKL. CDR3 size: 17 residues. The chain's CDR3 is CASSPGPVGSTPYEQYV. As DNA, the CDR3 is TGCGCCAGCAGCCCTGGGCCGGTAGGGTCCACCCCATACGAGCAGTACGTC.

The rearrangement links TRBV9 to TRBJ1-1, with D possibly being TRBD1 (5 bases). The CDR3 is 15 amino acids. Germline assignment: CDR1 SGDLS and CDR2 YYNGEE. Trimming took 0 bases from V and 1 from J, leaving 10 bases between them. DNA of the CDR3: TGTGCCAGCAGCGTAGGAGGGGAGGGGAACACTGAAGCTTTCTTT. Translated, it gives CASSVGGEGNTEAFF. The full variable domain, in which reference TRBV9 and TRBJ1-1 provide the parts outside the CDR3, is DSGVTQTPKHLITATGQRVTLRCSPRSGDLSVYWYQQSLDQGLQFLIQYYNGEERAKGNILERFSAQQFPDLHSELNLSSLELGDSALYFCASSVGGEGNTEAFFGQGTRLTVV.

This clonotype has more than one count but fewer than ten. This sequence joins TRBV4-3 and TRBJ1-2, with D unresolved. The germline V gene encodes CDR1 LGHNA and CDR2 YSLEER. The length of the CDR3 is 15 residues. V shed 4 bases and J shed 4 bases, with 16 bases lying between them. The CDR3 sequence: CASSRMGEGIYGYTF. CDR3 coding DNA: TGCGCCAGCAGCCGAATGGGTGAAGGAATCTATGGCTACACCTTC.

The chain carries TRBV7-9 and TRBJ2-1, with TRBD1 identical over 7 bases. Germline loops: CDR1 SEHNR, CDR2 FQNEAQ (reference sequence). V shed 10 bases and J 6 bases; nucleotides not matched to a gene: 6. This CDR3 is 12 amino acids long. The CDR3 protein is CATRRGTNEQFF. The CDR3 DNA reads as TGTGCCACGCGCAGGGGGACCAATGAGCAGTTCTTC.